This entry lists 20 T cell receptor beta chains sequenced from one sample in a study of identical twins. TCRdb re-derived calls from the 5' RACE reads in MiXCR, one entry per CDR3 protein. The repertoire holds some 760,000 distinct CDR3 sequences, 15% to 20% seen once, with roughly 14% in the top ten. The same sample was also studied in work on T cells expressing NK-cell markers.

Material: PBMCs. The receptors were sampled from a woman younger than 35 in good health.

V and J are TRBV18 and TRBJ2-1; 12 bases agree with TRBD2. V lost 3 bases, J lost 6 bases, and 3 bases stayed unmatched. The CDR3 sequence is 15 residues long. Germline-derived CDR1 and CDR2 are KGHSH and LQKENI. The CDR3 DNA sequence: TGTGCCAGCTCACCCGAACTAGCGGGGGGCAATGAGCAGTTCTTC. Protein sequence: CASSPELAGGNEQFF.

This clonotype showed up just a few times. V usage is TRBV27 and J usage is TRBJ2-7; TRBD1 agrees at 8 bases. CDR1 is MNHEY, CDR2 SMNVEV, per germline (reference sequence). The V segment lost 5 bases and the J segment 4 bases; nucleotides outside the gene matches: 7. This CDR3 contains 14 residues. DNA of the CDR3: TGTGCCAGCAGTGGAGCAGGGGGCCGGTACGAGCAGTACTTC. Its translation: CASSGAGGRYEQYF.

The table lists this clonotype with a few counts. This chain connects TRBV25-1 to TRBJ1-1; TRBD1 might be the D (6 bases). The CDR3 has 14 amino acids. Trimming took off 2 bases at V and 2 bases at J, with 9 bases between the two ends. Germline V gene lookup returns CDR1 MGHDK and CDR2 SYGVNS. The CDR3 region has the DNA TGTGCCAGCAGTGAAGGACAGTTCAACACTGAAGCTTTCTTT. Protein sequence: CASSEGQFNTEAFF.

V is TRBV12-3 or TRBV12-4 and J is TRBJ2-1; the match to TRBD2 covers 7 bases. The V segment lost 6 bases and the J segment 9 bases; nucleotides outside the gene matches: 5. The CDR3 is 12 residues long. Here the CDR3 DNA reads TGTGCCAGCAGCCTAGCGGCCCTTGAGCAGTTCTTC. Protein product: CASSLAALEQFF.

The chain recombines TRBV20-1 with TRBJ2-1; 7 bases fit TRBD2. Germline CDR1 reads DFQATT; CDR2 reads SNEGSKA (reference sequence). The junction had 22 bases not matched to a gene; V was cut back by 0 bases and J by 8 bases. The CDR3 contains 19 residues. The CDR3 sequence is CSARDHAKGREWPYDEQFF. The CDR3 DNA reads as TGCAGTGCTAGAGATCACGCTAAGGGGCGGGAGTGGCCCTATGATGAGCAGTTCTTC.

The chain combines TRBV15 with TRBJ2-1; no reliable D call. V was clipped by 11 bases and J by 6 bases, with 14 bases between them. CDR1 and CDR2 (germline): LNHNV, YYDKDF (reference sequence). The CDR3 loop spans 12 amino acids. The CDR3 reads CAAGPTSNEQFF. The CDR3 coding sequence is TGTGCCGCAGGACCCACCAGCAATGAGCAGTTCTTC. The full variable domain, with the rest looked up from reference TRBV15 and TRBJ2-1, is DAMVIQNPRYQVTQFGKPVTLSCSQTLNHNVMYWYQQKSSQAPKLLFHYYDKDFNNEADTPDNFQSRRPNTSFCFLDIRSPGLGDTAMYLCAAGPTSNEQFFGPGTRLTVL.

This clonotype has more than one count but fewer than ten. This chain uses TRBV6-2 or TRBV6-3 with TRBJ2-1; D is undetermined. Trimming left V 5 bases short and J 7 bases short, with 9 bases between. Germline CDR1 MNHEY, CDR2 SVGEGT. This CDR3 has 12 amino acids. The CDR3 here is CASSPYRNEQFF. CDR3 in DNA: TGTGCCAGCAGTCCTTACCGAAATGAGCAGTTCTTC.

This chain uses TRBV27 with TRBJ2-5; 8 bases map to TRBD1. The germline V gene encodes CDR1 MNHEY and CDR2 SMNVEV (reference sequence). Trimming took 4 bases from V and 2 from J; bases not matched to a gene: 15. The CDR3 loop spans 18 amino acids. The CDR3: CASSSTGAGSSLQETQYF. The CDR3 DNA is TGTGCCAGCAGTTCGACAGGGGCGGGTTCCTCCCTTCAAGAGACCCAGTACTTC.

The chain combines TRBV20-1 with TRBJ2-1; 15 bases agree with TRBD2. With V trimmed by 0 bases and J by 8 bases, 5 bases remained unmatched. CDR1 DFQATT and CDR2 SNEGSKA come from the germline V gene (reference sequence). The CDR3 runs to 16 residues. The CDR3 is CSARDGTSGGLDEQFF. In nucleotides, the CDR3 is TGCAGTGCTAGAGACGGGACTAGCGGGGGGCTCGATGAGCAGTTCTTC.

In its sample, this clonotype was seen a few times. CDR3 in amino acids: CASSQELAIRTDTQYF. CDR3 nucleotides: TGTGCCAGCAGCCAAGAACTAGCGATTAGAACAGATACGCAGTATTTT. The chain links TRBV14 to TRBJ2-3; 7 bases map to TRBD2. CDR3 length equals 16 residues. Germline-derived CDR1 and CDR2 are SGHDN and FVKESK. The V and J ends lost 0 bases and 3 bases, in that order; junction bases with no gene match: 6.

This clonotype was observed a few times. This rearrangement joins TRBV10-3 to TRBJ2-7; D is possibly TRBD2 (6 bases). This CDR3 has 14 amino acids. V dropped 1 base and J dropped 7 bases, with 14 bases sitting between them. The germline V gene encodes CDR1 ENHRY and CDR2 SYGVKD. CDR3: CAISEFSGLSEQYF. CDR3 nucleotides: TGTGCCATCAGTGAGTTTAGCGGCCTCTCGGAGCAGTACTTC.

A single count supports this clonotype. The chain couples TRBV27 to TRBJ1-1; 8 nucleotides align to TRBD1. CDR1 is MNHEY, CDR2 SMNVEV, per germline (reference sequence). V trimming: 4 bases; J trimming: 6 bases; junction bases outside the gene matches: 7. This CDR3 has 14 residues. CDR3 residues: CASSSGDRLPEAFF. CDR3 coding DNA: TGTGCCAGCAGTTCCGGGGACAGGTTACCTGAAGCTTTCTTT.

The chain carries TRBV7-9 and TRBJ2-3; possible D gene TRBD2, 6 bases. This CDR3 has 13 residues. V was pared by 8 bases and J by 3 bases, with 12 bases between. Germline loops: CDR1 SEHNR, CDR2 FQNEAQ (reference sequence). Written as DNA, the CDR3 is TGTGCCAGCCGGCCGGGACTGACAGATACGCAGTATTTT. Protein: CASRPGLTDTQYF.

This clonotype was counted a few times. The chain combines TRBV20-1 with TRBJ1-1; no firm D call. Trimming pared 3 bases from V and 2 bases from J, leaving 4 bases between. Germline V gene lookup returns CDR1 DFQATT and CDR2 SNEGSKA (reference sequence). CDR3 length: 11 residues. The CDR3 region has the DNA TGCAGTGCTAGGGATAACACTGAAGCTTTCTTT. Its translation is CSARDNTEAFF.

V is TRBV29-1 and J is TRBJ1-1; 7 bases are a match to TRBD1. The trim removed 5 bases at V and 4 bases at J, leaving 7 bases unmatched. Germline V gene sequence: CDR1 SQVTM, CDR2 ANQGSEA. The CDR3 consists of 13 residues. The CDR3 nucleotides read TGCAGCGTTACCTACAGGGGCGCCACTGAAGCTTTCTTT. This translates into CSVTYRGATEAFF.

The chain's CDR3 is CASTKTGWRAGELFF. The CDR3 DNA follows: TGTGCCAGCACTAAGACAGGTTGGAGGGCCGGGGAGCTGTTTTTT. J is TRBJ2-2 and V is TRBV6-2 or TRBV6-3; TRBD1 or TRBD2 may be the D gene (6 bases each). Trimming stripped 7 bases from V and 6 bases from J, with 18 bases between. Germline assignment: CDR1 MNHEY and CDR2 SVGEGT. CDR3 length: 15 amino acids.

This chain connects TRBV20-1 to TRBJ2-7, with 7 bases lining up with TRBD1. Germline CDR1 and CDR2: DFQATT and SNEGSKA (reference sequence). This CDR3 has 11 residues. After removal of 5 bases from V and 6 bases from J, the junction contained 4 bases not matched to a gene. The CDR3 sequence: CSAGGQAEQYF. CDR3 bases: TGCAGTGCTGGTGGACAGGCCGAGCAGTACTTC.

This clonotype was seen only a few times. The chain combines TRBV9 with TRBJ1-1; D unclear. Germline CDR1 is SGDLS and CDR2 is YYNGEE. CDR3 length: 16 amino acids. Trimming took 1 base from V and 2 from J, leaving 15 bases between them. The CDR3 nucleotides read TGTGCCAGCAGCGTAATCTCCGCCCCTATAAACACTGAAGCTTTCTTT. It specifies CASSVISAPINTEAFF.

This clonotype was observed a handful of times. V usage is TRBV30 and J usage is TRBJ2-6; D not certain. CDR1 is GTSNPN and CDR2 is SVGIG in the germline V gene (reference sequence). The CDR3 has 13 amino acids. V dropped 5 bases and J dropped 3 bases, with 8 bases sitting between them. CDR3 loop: CAWQVSGANVLTF. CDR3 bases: TGTGCCTGGCAAGTCAGTGGGGCCAACGTCCTGACTTTC.

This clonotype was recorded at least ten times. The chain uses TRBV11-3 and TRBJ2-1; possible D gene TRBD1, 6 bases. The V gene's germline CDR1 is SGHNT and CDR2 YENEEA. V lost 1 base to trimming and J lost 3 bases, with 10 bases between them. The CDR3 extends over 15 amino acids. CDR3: CASSLGQQGYNEQFF. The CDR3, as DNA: TGTGCCAGCAGCTTAGGACAACAGGGCTACAATGAGCAGTTCTTC.